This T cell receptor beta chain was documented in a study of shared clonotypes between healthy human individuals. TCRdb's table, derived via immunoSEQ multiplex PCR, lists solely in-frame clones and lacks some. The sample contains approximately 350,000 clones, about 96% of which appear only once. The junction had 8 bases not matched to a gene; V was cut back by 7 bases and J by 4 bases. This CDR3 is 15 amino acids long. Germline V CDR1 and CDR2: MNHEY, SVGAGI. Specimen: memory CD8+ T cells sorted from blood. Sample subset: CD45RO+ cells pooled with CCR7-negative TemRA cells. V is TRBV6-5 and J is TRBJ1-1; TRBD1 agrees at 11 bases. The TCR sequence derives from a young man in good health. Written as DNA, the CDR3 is TGTGCCAGCAACGAAGCTGGGACAGGGGGCACTGAAGCTTTCTTT. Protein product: CASNEAGTGGTEAFF.